This TCR beta chain was retrieved from a study of CD8 T cells in ankylosing spondylitis. At least ten counts were recorded for this clonotype. Via MiXCR, TCRdb re-called the 5' RACE reads, giving one row per CDR3 protein. The table lists just over 150,000 distinct CDR3 sequences, roughly 18% of them singletons. V gave up 1 base and J gave up 1 base; unmatched junction bases: 3. Germline V gives CDR1 SGHRS, CDR2 YFSETQ. The CDR3 is 15 residues long. V usage is TRBV5-1 and J usage is TRBJ2-3, with 7 bases fitting TRBD2. The origin of this receptor is a male donor with ankylosing spondylitis or in good health (not recorded which). Specimen: blood, either unsorted or a sorted T cell fraction (not recorded which). CDR3: CASSLSLAGTDTQYF. CDR3 DNA: TGCGCCAGCAGCTTGTCGCTAGCGGGCACAGATACGCAGTATTTT.